Below are 2 T cell receptor beta chains sequenced from a single sample in a study of T cell changes during pregnancy in multiple sclerosis. TCRdb's table, derived via immunoSEQ multiplex PCR, lists solely in-frame clones and lacks some. The sample consists of roughly 51,000 clones, roughly 92% of them appearing once. The sample was CD8+ T cells from peripheral blood mononuclear cells, taken before pregnancy. These receptors were taken from a female donor with multiple sclerosis, enrolled in a pregnancy study.

The chain couples TRBV7-3 to TRBJ2-1; TRBD2 aligns across 13 bases. This CDR3 region has 15 residues. V lost 4 bases, J lost 6 bases, and 3 bases stayed unmatched. Germline V CDR1 and CDR2: SGHTA, FQGTGA. CDR3 loop: CASSSLAGGRNEQFF. In DNA, the CDR3 is TGTGCCAGCAGCTCACTAGCGGGAGGGCGCAATGAGCAGTTCTTC.

The rearrangement uses TRBV7-3 and TRBJ2-3, with 7 bases lining up with TRBD1. CDR1 is SGHTA and CDR2 is FQGTGA in the germline V gene. The junction had 2 bases not matched to a gene; V was cut back by 4 bases and J by 4 bases. The CDR3 is 13 amino acids. CDR3 coding DNA: TGTGCCAGCAGCTCGCAGGGGGCAGATACGCAGTATTTT. Its translation: CASSSQGADTQYF.